Shown below are 12 T cell receptor beta chains from a single sample sequenced in a study of OX40 agonist ivuxolimab in advanced cancers. TCRdb's copy holds only in-frame clones and misses some; the assay was immunoSEQ multiplex PCR. The repertoire has roughly 96,000 clones, 84% of them found once; the top ten carry approximately 5.5%. The sequencing used CD4+ or CD8+ T cells sorted from blood, collected in a trial of the OX40 agonist ivuxolimab. The receptor source for this set is an adult with an advanced solid tumor such as melanoma, head and neck, liver or kidney cancer.

This clone was counted once. The chain is built from TRBV6-6 and TRBJ2-7, with a weak D call TRBD2 (6 bases). The length of the CDR3 is 14 residues. CDR1 and CDR2 from the germline V gene are MNHNY and SVGAGI (reference sequence). V was pared by 4 bases and J by 6 bases, with 16 bases between. The CDR3 sequence: CASSLKDAGLEQYF. CDR3 DNA: TGTGCCAGCAGTTTGAAGGACGCGGGGCTCGAGCAGTACTTC.

This rearrangement joins TRBV5-1 to TRBJ1-1; 11 bases are a match to TRBD1. There are 17 residues in the CDR3. Trimming cost V 5 bases and J 0 bases; bases outside gene matches: 9. Germline V gene sequence: CDR1 SGHRS, CDR2 YFSETQ. The CDR3: CASSIGTGGSLNTEAFF. Here the CDR3 DNA reads TGCGCCAGCAGTATCGGGACAGGGGGGTCCTTGAACACTGAAGCTTTCTTT.

V and J are TRBV19 and TRBJ1-5; D gene uncertain. Trimming removed 8 bases from V and 4 bases from J, with 12 bases in between. Germline CDR1 reads LNHDA; CDR2 reads SQIVND (reference sequence). The CDR3 sequence is 13 residues long. The CDR3 region is CASSQPRNQPQHF. In nucleotides, the CDR3 is TGTGCCAGTTCTCAGCCAAGGAATCAGCCCCAGCATTTT.

The chain combines TRBV5-1 with TRBJ2-2; 7 nucleotides line up with TRBD2. J gave up 8 bases and V 4 bases, and 2 bases lay outside the gene matches. CDR3 length: 12 amino acids. CDR1 and CDR2 (germline): SGHRS, YFSETQ. The CDR3 reads CASSGDYGELFF. Written as DNA, the CDR3 is TGCGCCAGCAGCGGGGACTATGGGGAGCTGTTTTTT.

This chain joins TRBV7-2 and TRBJ1-3, with unresolved D. The V end was cut by 2 bases, the J end by 0 bases, with 5 bases between. The CDR3 is 14 amino acids. Per the germline V gene, CDR1 is SGHTA and CDR2 is FQGNSA. In nucleotides, the CDR3 is TGTGCCAGCAGCTTACTGGGCTCTGGAAACACCATATATTTT. Translated: CASSLLGSGNTIYF. Combining the CDR3 with reference TRBV7-2 and TRBJ1-3 gives the whole variable domain GAGVSQSPSNKVTEKGKDVELRCDPISGHTALYWYRQSLGQGLEFLIYFQGNSAPDKSGLPSDRFSAERTGGSVSTLTIQRTQQEDSAVYLCASSLLGSGNTIYFGEGSWLTVV.

V and J are TRBV9 and TRBJ1-6; possibly TRBD1 for D (6 bases). CDR3 length equals 15 residues. The germline CDR1 and CDR2 sequences are SGDLS and YYNGEE. V lost 0 bases, J lost 10 bases, and 14 bases lay in between. The CDR3, as DNA: TGTGCCAGCAGCGTAGCTAAAACAGGGTTATCACCCCTCCACTTT. Its protein is CASSVAKTGLSPLHF. The full variable domain, in which reference TRBV9 and TRBJ1-6 provide the parts outside the CDR3, is DSGVTQTPKHLITATGQRVTLRCSPRSGDLSVYWYQQSLDQGLQFLIQYYNGEERAKGNILERFSAQQFPDLHSELNLSSLELGDSALYFCASSVAKTGLSPLHFGNGTRLTVT.

The chain carries TRBV6-4 and TRBJ2-2; D may be TRBD1 (6 bases). CDR3 size: 14 residues. Germline V gene lookup returns CDR1 MRHNA and CDR2 SNTAGT. The germline V and J ends were trimmed by 2 bases and 7 bases, with 11 bases remaining between them. CDR3 protein: CASSDHSGVGELFF. The CDR3 nucleotides read TGTGCCAGCAGTGACCATTCAGGGGTCGGGGAGCTGTTTTTT.

V usage is TRBV4-2 and J usage is TRBJ1-4; 7 bases line up with TRBD1. Germline V gives CDR1 LGHNA, CDR2 YNFKEQ. CDR3 length equals 15 residues. Unmatched junction bases numbered 17, after V lost 4 bases and J lost 15 bases. CDR3 coding DNA: TGTGCCAGCAGCCGGACAGGACAGTCCTCGCGGAAGTTGTTTTTT. It specifies CASSRTGQSSRKLFF.

Concerning this clone: Other DNA sequences in the sample encode the same CDR3. The chain links TRBV7-9 to TRBJ2-7; D may be TRBD1 (6 bases). The CDR3 sequence is 13 residues long. The germline V gene has CDR1 SEHNR and CDR2 FQNEAQ (reference sequence). Trimming stripped 2 bases from V and 6 bases from J, with 11 bases between. The CDR3 sequence: CASSLPGAREQYF. In nucleotides, the CDR3 is TGTGCCAGCAGCTTACCAGGGGCGCGCGAGCAGTACTTC. The full variable domain, with the rest looked up from reference TRBV7-9 and TRBJ2-7, is DTGVSQNPRHKITKRGQNVTFRCDPISEHNRLYWYRQTLGQGPEFLTYFQNEAQLEKSRLLSDRFSAERPKGSFSTLEIQRTEQGDSAMYLCASSLPGAREQYFGPGTRLTVT.

The chain has TRBV4-1 and TRBJ2-2, with 8 positions matching TRBD1. CDR1 MGHRA and CDR2 YSYEKL come from the germline V gene. The V gene end was trimmed by 1 base and the J gene end by 7 bases; junction bases not matched to a gene: 2. CDR3 length equals 14 residues. The CDR3 is CASSQADRGGELFF. The DNA for the CDR3 is TGCGCCAGCAGCCAAGCTGACAGGGGCGGGGAGCTGTTTTTT.

The V call is TRBV5-5, the J call TRBJ1-2, with unresolved D. This CDR3 comprises 12 residues. V lost 3 bases to trimming and J lost 10 bases, with 13 bases between them. From germline, CDR1 is SGHKS and CDR2 YYEKEE (reference sequence). In nucleotides, the CDR3 is TGTGCCAGCAGCTCGAGTCACGGTAACTACACCTTC. As protein: CASSSSHGNYTF.

The genes are TRBV7-2 and TRBJ2-7; 7 positions agree with TRBD2. The CDR3 spans 14 residues. Germline V gene sequence: CDR1 SGHTA, CDR2 FQGNSA. The V gene end was trimmed by 5 bases and the J gene end by 5 bases; junction bases not matched to a gene: 9. The CDR3 DNA is TGTGCCAGCAGCCCTTGGGCGGGAGCCCACGAGCAGTACTTC. This encodes CASSPWAGAHEQYF.